This entry lists 8 T cell receptor beta chains sequenced from one sample in a study of response to subunit inactivated influenza vaccine. A single record per CDR3 protein comes from TCRdb applying MiXCR to the RT-PCR reads. This sample yields 560,000 or so distinct CDR3 sequences, of which 6% to 9% are seen a single time; under 15% belongs to the top ten. Source: PBMCs from blood, taken around 2 years after vaccination. The source is a man aged 45-69 years who received an inactivated influenza vaccine.

The table lists this clonotype with many counts. V usage is TRBV20-1 and J usage is TRBJ2-2; 14 nucleotides match TRBD2. V trimming: 2 bases; J trimming: 1 base; junction bases outside the gene matches: 6. Per germline, CDR1 DFQATT and CDR2 SNEGSKA (reference sequence). The CDR3 length is 18 residues. The CDR3 bases are TGCAGTGCTAGAAGCCGACTAGCGGGGGGGCTGAACACCGGGGAGCTGTTTTTT. This sequence encodes CSARSRLAGGLNTGELFF.

In the case of this clonotype: Relative to the germline gene, one junction end is altered; a read error may explain this. CDR3 sequence reads: CASSLGRLVSGETQYF. CDR3 nucleotide sequence: TGTGCTAGCAGCTTGGGACGACTGGTCTCGGGGGAGACCCAGTACTTC. The V gene is TRBV7-7, the J gene TRBJ2-5, with D perhaps assigned TRBD1 or TRBD2 (5 bases each). CDR3 length equals 16 residues. Germline assignment: CDR1 SSHAT and CDR2 FNYEAQ (reference sequence).

This rearrangement joins TRBV6-1 to TRBJ2-3, with 7 bases fitting TRBD1. The ends lost 5 bases at V and 6 bases at J; junction bases unmatched: 11. Germline CDR1 reads MNHNS; CDR2 reads SASEGT. The CDR3 has 15 amino acids. CDR3 sequence (DNA): TGTGCCAGCAGTAAAAAGACAGGGTATGCTGATACGCAGTATTTT. Protein sequence: CASSKKTGYADTQYF.

This clonotype was seen a handful of times. The chain carries TRBV15 and TRBJ2-3, with TRBD2 matching 7 bases. Germline CDR1 is LNHNV and CDR2 is YYDKDF (reference sequence). V was pared by 3 bases and J by 2 bases, with 11 bases of the junction left unmatched. The CDR3 extends over 17 amino acids. CDR3 residues: CATSSVSGLGDTDTQYF. CDR3 in DNA: TGTGCCACCAGCAGTGTCTCTGGACTAGGGGACACAGATACGCAGTATTTT.

This clonotype appeared a few times. This chain links TRBV12-3 or TRBV12-4 with TRBJ2-7, with D tentatively TRBD1 or TRBD2 (5 bases each). CDR3 length: 15 residues. Trimming took 4 bases from V and 2 from J, leaving 15 bases between them. The CDR3 DNA follows: TGTGCCAGCAGTTCTCCCGGGGCCCCTCCCTACGAGCAGTACTTC. This sequence encodes CASSSPGAPPYEQYF.

This clonotype was detected only a few times. The chain has TRBV5-4 and TRBJ2-3, with 11 bases that match TRBD2. Germline values: CDR1 SGHNT, CDR2 YYREEE (reference sequence). CDR3 length: 16 amino acids. Germline trimming cut 4 bases from V and 0 bases from J; bases unmatched to any gene: 4. As DNA, the CDR3 is TGTGCCAGCAGCCTTACTAGCGGGAGTAGCACAGATACGCAGTATTTT. This codes for CASSLTSGSSTDTQYF.

This clonotype has a handful of counts. This sequence joins TRBV28 and TRBJ1-5, with 7 bases lining up with TRBD1. Looked up from germline, CDR1 is MDHEN and CDR2 is SYDVKM. This CDR3 contains 15 residues. With 4 bases clipped from V and 0 bases from J, the junction kept 3 bases outside the gene matches. This CDR3 is CASSSGQASNQPQHF. CDR3 in DNA: TGTGCCAGCAGTTCCGGACAGGCTAGCAATCAGCCCCAGCATTTT.

This clonotype was seen at least ten times. The chain uses TRBV5-4 and TRBJ2-3; D assignment may be TRBD1 or TRBD2 (5 bases each). This CDR3 comprises 17 residues. In germline, CDR1 is SGHNT, CDR2 YYREEE (reference sequence). Trimming stripped 1 base from V and 0 bases from J, with 15 bases between. CDR3 nucleotides: TGTGCCAGCAGCTTGTCCCCTGGGGCTAGCAGCACAGATACGCAGTATTTT. This encodes CASSLSPGASSTDTQYF.